This passage covers 25 T cell receptor beta chains from one sample sequenced in a study of cytomegalovirus exposure and HLA in healthy donors (dated by TCRdb to the late 2010s). The library relied on the immunoSEQ multiplex PCR assay. For the multiplex PCR, a mixture combining 60 forward primers for TCR Vbeta segments and 13 reverse primers for TCR Jbeta segments was used. As stored in TCRdb, this immuneACCESS dataset retains in-frame rearrangements with V and J assigned. A fraction of the clones does not appear; measured against another copy, unresolved V genes explain less than half of the discrepancy, and the remainder lacks a known reason. For this sample there are about 160,000 clones; 71% appear just once. The ten biggest clones cover about 2.7% of the sample. Sequencing used PBMCs. The receptors stem from a young woman in good health and CMV-seronegative.

The rearrangement uses TRBV5-1 and TRBJ1-1; maybe TRBD1 (6 bases). With 2 bases removed from V and 6 bases from J, the gap between germline ends came to 11 bases. The CDR3 sequence is 13 residues long. The V gene's germline CDR1 is SGHRS and CDR2 YFSETQ. The CDR3 nucleotides are TGCGCCAGCAGCTTTGAGGACAGCCCTGAAGCTTTCTTT. The encoded protein is CASSFEDSPEAFF. Full variable domain (rest looked up from reference TRBV5-1 and TRBJ1-1): KAGVTQTPRYLIKTRGQQVTLSCSPISGHRSVSWYQQTPGQGLQFLFEYFSETQRNKGNFPGRFSGRQFSNSRSEMNVSTLELGDSALYLCASSFEDSPEAFFGQGTRLTVV.

This rearrangement joins TRBV5-1 to TRBJ2-7; D is undetermined. Germline V lookup: CDR1 SGHRS, CDR2 YFSETQ. With 4 bases removed from V and 2 bases from J, the gap between germline ends came to 19 bases. This CDR3 region has 16 residues. The CDR3 protein is CASSPHTGAPAYEQYF. The CDR3 region has the DNA TGCGCCAGCAGCCCGCACACTGGAGCTCCCGCCTACGAGCAGTACTTC.

The chain joins TRBV4-1 to TRBJ2-5; 9 nucleotides match TRBD1. Germline CDR1 MGHRA, CDR2 YSYEKL. Trimming cost V 3 bases and J 4 bases; bases outside gene matches: 9. This CDR3 has 16 residues. The CDR3 nucleotides read TGCGCCAGCAGCCAGCACCCGGGACAGGGAATAGAGACCCAGTACTTC. It is translated as CASSQHPGQGIETQYF.

The chain uses TRBV7-9 and TRBJ1-2; 8 bases map to TRBD1. The CDR3 is 16 residues long. From germline, CDR1 is SEHNR and CDR2 FQNEAQ (reference sequence). Trimming cost V 5 bases and J 4 bases; bases outside gene matches: 12. The CDR3: CASSADRAPRLYGYTF. CDR3 sequence (DNA): TGTGCCAGCAGCGCGGACAGGGCACCCCGTCTCTATGGCTACACCTTC.

This clone has just a few counts. V gene TRBV27 combines with J gene TRBJ1-2; a weak D match, TRBD1 (5 bases). The CDR3 runs 14 residues. V lost 3 bases and J lost 0, with 8 bases in between. Per the germline V gene, CDR1 is MNHEY and CDR2 is SMNVEV (reference sequence). In DNA form, the CDR3 reads TGTGCCAGCAGTTTGGGAGGGGCTAACTATGGCTACACCTTC. Its translation is CASSLGGANYGYTF.

CDR3 loop: CASSAAGLFAAKNIQYF. The CDR3 region has the DNA TGTGCCAGCAGTGCGGCAGGGTTGTTTGCAGCCAAAAACATTCAGTACTTC. The rearrangement joins TRBV6-1 to TRBJ2-4, with D possibly matching TRBD1 (5 bases). The germline CDR1 and CDR2 sequences are MNHNS and SASEGT. The ends were cut back, 4 bases at V and 0 bases at J, with 16 bases in the middle. CDR3 length equals 17 residues.

The chain links TRBV5-1 to TRBJ2-1, with 13 bases aligning to TRBD2. In germline, CDR1 is SGHRS, CDR2 YFSETQ. The CDR3 has 14 residues. The junction had 1 base not matched to a gene; V was cut back by 0 bases and J by 10 bases. The CDR3 DNA is TGCGCCAGCAGCTTGGTGACTAGCGGGGGGGAGCAGTTCTTC. It encodes CASSLVTSGGEQFF.

This chain joins TRBV12-5 and TRBJ2-1, with 10 bases matching TRBD2. This CDR3 region has 16 residues. V was pared by 6 bases and J by 5 bases, with 10 bases of the junction left unmatched. Germline CDR1 reads LGHNT; CDR2 reads FRNRAP. The CDR3 protein is CASGRTILAGDNEQFF. In DNA form, the CDR3 reads TGTGCTAGTGGGCGGACTATTCTAGCGGGGGACAATGAGCAGTTCTTC.

V gene TRBV18 combines with J gene TRBJ2-3, with D unresolved. The V and J ends lost 5 bases and 2 bases respectively, with 8 bases between them. There are 13 residues in the CDR3. CDR1 is KGHSH, CDR2 LQKENI, per germline. The CDR3 reads CASSLGLTDTQYF. CDR3 nucleotide sequence: TGTGCCAGCTCATTGGGCCTCACAGATACGCAGTATTTT.

J is TRBJ2-5 and V is TRBV7-9, with 7 nucleotides matching TRBD2. Per germline, CDR1 SEHNR and CDR2 FQNEAQ (reference sequence). The V segment lost 5 bases and the J segment 3 bases; nucleotides outside the gene matches: 9. The CDR3 contains 15 residues. The DNA for the CDR3 is TGTGCCAGCAGCCTAAAGCGGGGAGGAAAAGAGACCCAGTACTTC. It specifies CASSLKRGGKETQYF.

This clone has just a few counts. J is TRBJ1-4 and V is TRBV9; 7 nucleotides match TRBD1. V shed 3 bases and J 8 bases; nucleotides not matched to a gene: 7. Germline CDR1 is SGDLS and CDR2 is YYNGEE. CDR3 size: 14 residues. The CDR3, as DNA: TGTGCCAGCAGCGCGACAGGGAAGGGAGAAAAACTGTTTTTT. Protein: CASSATGKGEKLFF.

There are a few counts of this clone. CDR3 sequence reads: CASGSSGSTDTQYF. CDR3 in DNA: TGTGCCAGCGGGTCAAGCGGGAGCACAGATACGCAGTATTTT. The V and J genes are TRBV7-9 and TRBJ2-3; tentative D call: TRBD2 (6 bases). The CDR3 runs to 14 residues. V dropped 8 bases and J dropped 0 bases, with 12 bases sitting between them. The germline V gene encodes CDR1 SEHNR and CDR2 FQNEAQ (reference sequence).

V and J are TRBV7-9 and TRBJ1-6; D unclear. The V gene lost 0 bases and the J gene lost 9 bases, with 12 bases spanning the gap. The CDR3 contains 15 residues. Germline CDR1 and CDR2: SEHNR and FQNEAQ (reference sequence). Here the CDR3 DNA reads TGTGCCAGCAGCTTAGCTTCCAGGAGGATTTCACCCCTCCACTTT. Encoded protein: CASSLASRRISPLHF.

DNA for the CDR3: TGTGCCAGCATCCCGGGACTAGCGGGGCCGCGGCAGTTCTTC. Its protein is CASIPGLAGPRQFF. The rearrangement joins TRBV2 to TRBJ2-1; TRBD2 matches 13 bases. Germline trimming cut 7 bases from V and 12 bases from J; bases unmatched to any gene: 9. The CDR3 contains 14 residues. In germline, CDR1 is SNHLY, CDR2 FYNNEI.

This chain connects TRBV16 to TRBJ1-2; D unclear. The germline CDR1 and CDR2 sequences are KGHSY and FQNENV. This CDR3 is built from 14 residues. Trimming removed 1 base from V and 2 bases from J, with 8 bases in between. CDR3 coding DNA: TGTGCCAGCAGCCAATGGAGTGTAAACTATGGCTACACCTTC. Translated, it gives CASSQWSVNYGYTF. Based on the CDR3 plus reference TRBV16 and TRBJ1-2, the full variable domain is GEEVAQTPKHLVRGEGQKAKLYCAPIKGHSYVFWYQQVLKNEFKFLISFQNENVFDETGMPKERFSAKCLPNSPCSLEIQATKLEDSAVYFCASSQWSVNYGYTFGSGTRLTVV.

The V gene is TRBV2, the J gene TRBJ1-5; TRBD1 matches at 8 bases. CDR3 size: 14 residues. With V trimmed by 6 bases and J by 16 bases, 17 bases remained unmatched. Germline assignment: CDR1 SNHLY and CDR2 FYNNEI. The CDR3 nucleotides read TGTGCCAGCAGGACGTCCCGGGACAGGATTGAGTTACATTTT. As protein: CASRTSRDRIELHF.

For the CDR3, the DNA is TGCGCCAGCAGCCAAGACGGGACTAGTCCCTTCGAGCAGTTCTTC. The encoded protein is CASSQDGTSPFEQFF. V usage is TRBV4-3 and J usage is TRBJ2-1, with 8 positions matching TRBD2. J gave up 10 bases and V 0 bases, and 8 bases lay outside the gene matches. CDR1 is LGHNA and CDR2 is YSLEER in the germline V gene. The CDR3 runs to 15 residues.

This clone has a single count. The rearrangement joins TRBV5-1 to TRBJ2-7; 11 nucleotides match TRBD1. CDR1 is SGHRS, CDR2 YFSETQ, per germline. V shed 2 bases and J 3 bases; nucleotides not matched to a gene: 1. The CDR3 covers 14 residues. The CDR3 nucleotides read TGCGCCAGCAGCTTCGGGACAGGGGGCTACGAGCAGTACTTC. Translated, it gives CASSFGTGGYEQYF.

The gene calls are TRBV19 and TRBJ1-4; 8 nucleotides line up with TRBD1. The V segment lost 4 bases and the J segment 8 bases; nucleotides outside the gene matches: 9. This CDR3 contains 15 residues. Germline lookup yields CDR1 LNHDA and CDR2 SQIVND (reference sequence). CDR3 in amino acids: CASSTLDRVNEKLFF. CDR3 in DNA: TGTGCCAGTAGTACCCTGGACAGGGTCAACGAAAAACTGTTTTTT.

This rearrangement joins TRBV2 to TRBJ1-2; 8 bases are a match to TRBD1. The CDR3 totals 13 residues. Per germline, CDR1 SNHLY and CDR2 FYNNEI. V lost 4 bases, J lost 7 bases, and 5 bases stayed unmatched. This CDR3 reads CASSGQGQVGYTF. The CDR3 DNA reads as TGTGCCAGCAGTGGACAGGGGCAGGTTGGCTACACCTTC.

This sequence joins TRBV5-1 and TRBJ2-5; 8 bases map to TRBD2. In germline, CDR1 is SGHRS, CDR2 YFSETQ. V lost 1 base to trimming and J lost 3 bases; unmatched junction nucleotides: 5. The CDR3 consists of 15 residues. This chain's CDR3 is CASSLIGTREETQYF. In DNA, the CDR3 is TGCGCCAGCAGCTTGATAGGGACTAGGGAAGAGACCCAGTACTTC.

This chain's CDR3 is CASSLKQFDQPQHF. The DNA for the CDR3 is TGTGCCAGCAGCTTAAAACAGTTTGATCAGCCCCAGCATTTT. The J gene is TRBJ1-5, the V gene TRBV7-2; no clear D. Germline lookup yields CDR1 SGHTA and CDR2 FQGNSA. V lost 2 bases and J 5 bases, leaving 10 bases between the germline ends. This CDR3 has 14 residues.

J is TRBJ1-5 and V is TRBV6-6; no firm D call. This CDR3 is built from 14 residues. Germline CDR1 reads MNHNY; CDR2 reads SVGAGI (reference sequence). The ends were cut back, 6 bases at V and 0 bases at J, with 9 bases in the middle. CDR3 protein: CASRTGYSNQPQHF. The CDR3 nucleotides read TGTGCCAGCAGGACTGGATATAGCAATCAGCCCCAGCATTTT.

The J gene is TRBJ2-7, the V gene TRBV15; D possibly corresponds to TRBD2 (5 bases). CDR3 length: 16 amino acids. Germline V gene sequence: CDR1 LNHNV, CDR2 YYDKDF (reference sequence). The germline V and J ends were trimmed by 0 bases and 2 bases, with 14 bases remaining between them. The CDR3: CATSRDFGLATYEQYF. The DNA for the CDR3 is TGTGCCACCAGCAGAGATTTTGGACTCGCTACCTACGAGCAGTACTTC.

The chain joins TRBV21-1 to TRBJ2-7; the table's D call, TRBD2, was not checked against the DNA. TRBV21-1 is shown as a pseudogene. The CDR3 is 13 amino acids. The CDR3 loop reads CASSRSGVYEQYF. CDR3 bases: TGTGCCAGCAGCAGATCGGGTGTATACGAGCAGTACTTC.